This T cell receptor beta chain was profiled in a study of cytomegalovirus exposure and HLA in healthy donors. Background on the study: Earlier results showed roughly 120 million unique TCR beta sequences derived from about 179 million T cells.

Study-wide results and limits: An analysis was carried out at a later point. It showed that HLA-associated TCR beta chains were more clonally expanded than equally common non-associated chains. Some public TCRs appeared in many individuals, while most sequences were rare.

About this clone: The antigen is unknown.

Germline V gene sequence: CDR1 SQVTM, CDR2 ANQGSEA. The V gene lost 6 bases and the J gene lost 3 bases, with 17 bases spanning the gap. This CDR3 is built from 14 residues. This PCR relied on a set of 60 Vbeta primers and 13 Jbeta primers. Produced via immunoSEQ multiplex PCR; TCRdb's table is partial and in-frame only. The sample has about 210,000 clones, over 80% seen once. This receptor was taken from a woman between 45 and 65 years old in good health and CMV-seropositive. This chain connects TRBV29-1 to TRBJ1-2, with a weak D call TRBD1 (5 bases). Specimen: PBMCs. The CDR3 loop reads CSVTYHEGDYGYTF. The CDR3 nucleotides read TGCAGCGTGACGTACCACGAAGGGGACTATGGCTACACCTTC.